What follows are 14 T cell receptor beta chains derived from one specimen sequenced in a study of control samples from healthy donors and cancer patients. Assay used: immunoSEQ multiplex PCR; TCRdb lists only in-frame clones, some missing. There are about 160,000 clones in the sample; about 94% occur only once, and 0.68% lies in the top ten. The source material was blood. The receptors here all came from a woman aged 25 to 39 in good health.

This chain joins TRBV28 and TRBJ1-3; D might be TRBD1 (5 bases). With 5 bases removed from V and 0 bases from J, the gap between germline ends came to 14 bases. The CDR3 has 16 amino acids. The V gene's germline CDR1 is MDHEN and CDR2 SYDVKM. DNA of the CDR3: TGTGCCAGCAGTCCGGACGCCGGGGGCTCTGGAAACACCATATATTTT. This translates into CASSPDAGGSGNTIYF.

The chain has TRBV5-4 and TRBJ2-1; D unclear. Germline CDR1 SGHNT, CDR2 YYREEE (reference sequence). V lost 10 bases and J 3 bases, leaving 17 bases between the germline ends. This CDR3 contains 14 residues. The CDR3 here is CASHPGSLYNEQFF. CDR3 sequence (DNA): TGTGCCTCGCACCCCGGGTCCCTCTACAATGAGCAGTTCTTC.

This chain joins TRBV4-1 and TRBJ1-2; D is unresolved. This CDR3 region has 14 residues. Germline V CDR1 and CDR2: MGHRA, YSYEKL. V gave up 0 bases and J gave up 4 bases, with 9 bases separating them. CDR3 sequence: CASSQESFLYGYTF. DNA of the CDR3: TGCGCCAGCAGCCAAGAGTCATTCCTCTATGGCTACACCTTC.

This clone was detected only once. V usage is TRBV12-3 or TRBV12-4 and J usage is TRBJ2-7, with D possibly TRBD1 on 6 matching bases. Trimming stripped 6 bases from V and 3 bases from J, with 9 bases between. The CDR3 has 12 amino acids. CDR3 loop: CASSRGHYEQYF. CDR3 nucleotide sequence: TGTGCCAGCAGCAGGGGACACTACGAGCAGTACTTC.

V gene TRBV6-5 combines with J gene TRBJ1-1; D call uncertain. CDR3 length equals 13 residues. The V end was cut by 5 bases, the J end by 2 bases, with 9 bases between. The germline V gene has CDR1 MNHEY and CDR2 SVGAGI. In DNA form, the CDR3 reads TGTGCCAGCAGTCGGGCCTTCAACACTGAAGCTTTCTTT. This gives the protein CASSRAFNTEAFF.

As DNA, the CDR3 is TGTGCCACCAGCAGGCGGACTAGCGGTCTCTACAATGAGCAGTTCTTC. Protein product: CATSRRTSGLYNEQFF. V gene TRBV15 combines with J gene TRBJ2-1; 10 bases line up with TRBD2. The CDR3 is 16 amino acids. The V gene end was trimmed by 3 bases and the J gene end by 3 bases; junction bases not matched to a gene: 5. Germline loops: CDR1 LNHNV, CDR2 YYDKDF (reference sequence).

Notes on this clone: The sample contains more than one DNA sequence encoding this CDR3. The chain employs TRBV19 and TRBJ1-2; D is perhaps TRBD1 (6 bases). V lost 2 bases to trimming and J lost 8 bases, with 9 bases between them. In germline, CDR1 is LNHDA, CDR2 SQIVND (reference sequence). CDR3 length equals 12 residues. CDR3 sequence reads: CASSITGSGYTF. CDR3 sequence (DNA): TGTGCCAGTAGTATAACAGGGAGCGGCTACACCTTC.

The CDR3 coding sequence is TGTGCCAGTAGTATGGAACGTAGCAATCAGCCCCAGCATTTT. Residues: CASSMERSNQPQHF. The chain employs TRBV19 and TRBJ1-5; D uncertain. Germline V lookup: CDR1 LNHDA, CDR2 SQIVND (reference sequence). V was shortened by 3 bases and J by 0 bases, with 6 bases between the two germline ends. The CDR3 length is 14 residues.

This sequence joins TRBV6-1 and TRBJ1-5; D is ambiguous. CDR3 length equals 14 residues. V gave up 3 bases and J gave up 4 bases, with 10 bases separating them. CDR1 is MNHNS, CDR2 SASEGT, per germline. The CDR3 loop is CASSDEGRNQPQHF. As DNA, the CDR3 is TGTGCCAGCAGTGATGAGGGAAGGAATCAGCCCCAGCATTTT.

The J gene is TRBJ1-3, the V gene TRBV29-1; D gene uncertain. With 6 bases removed from V and 0 bases from J, the gap between germline ends came to 6 bases. CDR3 length: 12 residues. Germline-derived CDR1 and CDR2 are SQVTM and ANQGSEA. The CDR3 bases are TGCAGCGTGACCCACTCTGGAAACACCATATATTTT. As protein: CSVTHSGNTIYF.

V gene TRBV7-2 combines with J gene TRBJ2-1; perhaps TRBD2 as D (5 bases). Per germline, CDR1 SGHTA and CDR2 FQGNSA. The CDR3 has 13 residues. Trimming cost V 2 bases and J 8 bases, with 10 bases left between them. The CDR3 spells CASSLRGTHEQFF. The CDR3, as DNA: TGTGCCAGCAGCTTACGGGGAACCCATGAGCAGTTCTTC.

The CDR3 nucleotides read TGCGCCAGCAGCTTGGGACAGGGGGCGCACGGCTACACCTTC. Its protein product is CASSLGQGAHGYTF. The V call is TRBV5-1, the J call TRBJ1-2; TRBD1 aligns across 10 bases. This CDR3 is 14 amino acids long. The germline gives CDR1 SGHRS, CDR2 YFSETQ. The ends lost 0 bases at V and 8 bases at J; junction bases unmatched: 4.

The chain has TRBV28 and TRBJ1-2; perhaps TRBD1 as D (5 bases). The V gene lost 5 bases and the J gene lost 7 bases, with 14 bases spanning the gap. The CDR3 loop spans 13 amino acids. From germline, CDR1 is MDHEN and CDR2 SYDVKM. The CDR3 DNA reads TGTGCCAGCAGTCTAACGACAGTTGGTGGCTACACCTTC. As protein: CASSLTTVGGYTF.

This rearrangement joins TRBV28 to TRBJ2-7; 8 bases match TRBD1. The V segment lost 5 bases and the J segment 2 bases; nucleotides outside the gene matches: 2. This CDR3 has 13 amino acids. CDR1 and CDR2 (germline): MDHEN, SYDVKM. This CDR3 reads CASSDRGPYEQYF. The CDR3 DNA reads TGTGCCAGCAGTGACAGGGGACCCTACGAGCAGTACTTC.